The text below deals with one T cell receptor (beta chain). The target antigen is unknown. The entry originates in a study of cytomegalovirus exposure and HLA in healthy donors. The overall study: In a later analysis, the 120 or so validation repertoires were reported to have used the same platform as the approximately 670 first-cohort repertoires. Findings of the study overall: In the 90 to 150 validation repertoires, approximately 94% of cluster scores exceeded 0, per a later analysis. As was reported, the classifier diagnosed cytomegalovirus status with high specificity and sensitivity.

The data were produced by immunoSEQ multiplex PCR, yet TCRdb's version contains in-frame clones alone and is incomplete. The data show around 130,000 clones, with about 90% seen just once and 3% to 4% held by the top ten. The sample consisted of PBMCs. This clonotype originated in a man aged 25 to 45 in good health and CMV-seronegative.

CDR3 nucleotides: TGCGCCAGCAGTGAGTCGATGCACTACACAGATACGCAGTATTTT. This gives the protein CASSESMHYTDTQYF. The rearrangement links TRBV10-1 to TRBJ2-3; no reliable D call. V lost 0 bases and J 2 bases, leaving 9 bases between the germline ends. There are 15 residues in the CDR3. CDR1 and CDR2 from the germline V gene are WNHNN and SYGVQD (reference sequence).